The next 20 T cell receptor beta chains were all read from a single sample in a study of T cell responses to AZD1222 COVID-19 vaccine. Sequencing was performed with immunoSEQ multiplex PCR; in TCRdb, only in-frame clones are kept and a portion is missing. This repertoire shows about 120,000 clones, roughly 93% found once; its top ten account for 1.5% to 2%. The sample here was peripheral blood, taken on day 0 of AZD1222 vaccination. Receptors were obtained from an adult in good health.

V is TRBV5-1 and J is TRBJ2-1; TRBD2 matches 8 bases. After removal of 4 bases from V and 10 bases from J, the junction contained 13 bases not matched to a gene. The CDR3 consists of 15 residues. CDR1 and CDR2 from the germline V gene are SGHRS and YFSETQ. DNA for the CDR3: TGCGCCAGCAGCCAGACCGGGACTAGACTGGAGGAGCAGTTCTTC. As protein: CASSQTGTRLEEQFF. Full variable domain (remainder filled in from reference TRBV5-1 and TRBJ2-1): KAGVTQTPRYLIKTRGQQVTLSCSPISGHRSVSWYQQTPGQGLQFLFEYFSETQRNKGNFPGRFSGRQFSNSRSEMNVSTLELGDSALYLCASSQTGTRLEEQFFGPGTRLTVL.

This chain joins TRBV5-1 and TRBJ1-1; D call uncertain. The CDR3 sequence is 16 residues long. Germline CDR1 is SGHRS and CDR2 is YFSETQ. V was pared by 2 bases and J by 1 base, with 15 bases between. CDR3 in amino acids: CASSFKGGGGNTEAFF. As DNA, the CDR3 is TGCGCCAGCAGCTTTAAGGGCGGAGGCGGGAACACTGAAGCTTTCTTT. Combining the CDR3 with reference TRBV5-1 and TRBJ1-1 gives the whole variable domain KAGVTQTPRYLIKTRGQQVTLSCSPISGHRSVSWYQQTPGQGLQFLFEYFSETQRNKGNFPGRFSGRQFSNSRSEMNVSTLELGDSALYLCASSFKGGGGNTEAFFGQGTRLTVV.

The CDR3 nucleotides read TGTGCCAGCTCACCCACTACGATGACAGGCCTCAGCTCCTACAATGAGCAGTTCTTC. It is translated as CASSPTTMTGLSSYNEQFF. The chain combines TRBV18 with TRBJ2-1; perhaps TRBD1 as D (6 bases). This CDR3 has 19 amino acids. V was cut by 3 bases and J by 0 bases, with 21 bases left in between. From germline, CDR1 is KGHSH and CDR2 LQKENI.

J is TRBJ1-4 and V is TRBV6-5; D perhaps matches TRBD1 (6 bases). This CDR3 has 14 amino acids. Germline CDR1 reads MNHEY; CDR2 reads SVGAGI. Trimming cost V 6 bases and J 8 bases, with 16 bases left between them. The CDR3 reads CASSATGYGEKLFF. The CDR3 nucleotides are TGTGCCAGCAGCGCTACAGGGTATGGGGAAAAACTGTTTTTT.

The chain is built from TRBV19 and TRBJ2-1, with TRBD2 matching over 12 bases. Germline CDR1 LNHDA, CDR2 SQIVND (reference sequence). The length of the CDR3 is 15 residues. The ends lost 4 bases at V and 6 bases at J; junction bases unmatched: 4. The CDR3: CASSKGTSGSNEQFF. The CDR3, as DNA: TGTGCCAGTAGTAAGGGGACTAGCGGGTCCAATGAGCAGTTCTTC. The full variable domain, rest sourced from reference TRBV19 and TRBJ2-1, is DGGITQSPKYLFRKEGQNVTLSCEQNLNHDAMYWYRQDPGQGLRLIYYSQIVNDFQKGDIAEGYSVSREKKESFPLTVTSAQKNPTAFYLCASSKGTSGSNEQFFGPGTRLTVL.

This clone has more than one count but fewer than ten. V gene TRBV7-9 combines with J gene TRBJ2-7; D gene uncertain. Trimming left V 0 bases short and J 6 bases short, with 3 bases between. CDR3 length: 11 residues. Looked up from germline, CDR1 is SEHNR and CDR2 is FQNEAQ (reference sequence). The CDR3 DNA sequence: TGTGCCAGCAGCTTAGCAGCCGAGCAGTACTTC. Translation: CASSLAAEQYF. Complete variable domain (other parts from reference TRBV7-9 and TRBJ2-7): DTGVSQNPRHKITKRGQNVTFRCDPISEHNRLYWYRQTLGQGPEFLTYFQNEAQLEKSRLLSDRFSAERPKGSFSTLEIQRTEQGDSAMYLCASSLAAEQYFGPGTRLTVT.

The V gene is TRBV5-1, the J gene TRBJ1-1; a weak D match, TRBD1 (5 bases). Per germline, CDR1 SGHRS and CDR2 YFSETQ. Between the trimmed V and J ends, which lost 4 bases and 9 bases, there was a span of 16 bases. The CDR3 totals 13 residues. This chain's CDR3 is CASSGNRRQQAFF. The CDR3 DNA follows: TGCGCCAGCAGCGGAAACAGGCGTCAACAAGCTTTCTTT.

The V and J genes are TRBV5-8 and TRBJ2-3, with D maybe TRBD2 (5 bases). The CDR3 extends over 15 amino acids. Trimming pared 4 bases from V and 0 bases from J, leaving 12 bases between. Germline V gene lookup returns CDR1 SGHTS and CDR2 YDEGEE. Here the CDR3 reads CASSPSGRSTDTQYF. CDR3 DNA sequence: TGTGCCAGCAGCCCAAGCGGCCGTAGCACAGATACGCAGTATTTT.

There are a few counts of this clone. This sequence joins TRBV6-5 and TRBJ1-1, with TRBD1 identical over 7 bases. Germline loops: CDR1 MNHEY, CDR2 SVGAGI. V lost 6 bases, J lost 4 bases, and 8 bases stayed unmatched. This CDR3 comprises 14 residues. In DNA form, the CDR3 reads TGTGCCAGCAGCCCAGGGGGGTTCGGCACTGAAGCTTTCTTT. This translates into CASSPGGFGTEAFF.

Here the CDR3 reads CASSSSSGGRDEKLFF. The CDR3, as DNA: TGTGCCAGCAGCTCCTCTTCGGGGGGGCGGGATGAAAAACTGTTTTTT. The V gene is TRBV7-9, the J gene TRBJ1-4; weak D call: TRBD1 (6 bases). The CDR3 is made up of 16 amino acids. The germline gives CDR1 SEHNR, CDR2 FQNEAQ (reference sequence). Trimming removed 4 bases at V and 6 bases at J, with 18 bases between.

The chain has TRBV6-1 and TRBJ2-7; D remains unclear. V was cut by 0 bases and J by 3 bases, with 12 bases left in between. Germline CDR1 reads MNHNS; CDR2 reads SASEGT. This CDR3 region has 15 residues. In nucleotides, the CDR3 is TGTGCCAGCAGTGAAGCCCCCTCCGGCCTCTACGAGCAGTACGTC. Encoded protein: CASSEAPSGLYEQYV.

This chain links TRBV6-6 with TRBJ1-3; 9 bases align to TRBD1. From germline, CDR1 is MNHNY and CDR2 SVGAGI (reference sequence). With 0 bases clipped from V and 3 bases from J, the junction kept 3 bases outside the gene matches. The CDR3 runs 16 residues. For the CDR3, the DNA is TGTGCCAGCAGTTACTCGACAGGGGGAATTGGAAACACCATATATTTT. This translates into CASSYSTGGIGNTIYF.

V and J are TRBV5-1 and TRBJ1-1; no firm D call. Germline CDR1 is SGHRS and CDR2 is YFSETQ. This CDR3 spans 15 amino acids. V lost 0 bases and J lost 3, with 12 bases in between. The CDR3: CASSLEGPFDTEAFF. As DNA, the CDR3 is TGCGCCAGCAGCTTGGAAGGGCCTTTTGACACTGAAGCTTTCTTT.

V usage is TRBV12-5 and J usage is TRBJ1-5; TRBD1 is a possible D gene (6 bases). This CDR3 contains 11 residues. Germline assignment: CDR1 LGHNT and CDR2 FRNRAP. V was trimmed by 6 bases and J by 12 bases, leaving 12 bases between them. The CDR3 here is CASGYNRVQHF. The CDR3 nucleotides are TGTGCTAGTGGGTATAACAGGGTCCAGCATTTT.

CDR3 in amino acids: CASSLQGGKDEKLFF. DNA for the CDR3: TGTGCCAGCAGCCTTCAGGGGGGTAAGGACGAAAAACTGTTTTTT. V gene TRBV6-5 combines with J gene TRBJ1-4; TRBD1 agrees at 7 bases. This CDR3 is 15 amino acids long. Germline V gene sequence: CDR1 MNHEY, CDR2 SVGAGI. V was clipped by 6 bases and J by 8 bases; unmatched bases: 12.

The V and J genes are TRBV12-5 and TRBJ1-1, with D uncertain. V lost 6 bases and J 4 bases, leaving 12 bases between the germline ends. Looked up from germline, CDR1 is LGHNT and CDR2 is FRNRAP. There are 13 residues in the CDR3. DNA for the CDR3: TGTGCTAGTGGGCATGATATAGGCACTGAAGCTTTCTTT. It yields the protein CASGHDIGTEAFF.

The chain recombines TRBV9 with TRBJ2-1, with TRBD2 identical over 7 bases. The CDR3 spans 15 residues. Trimming took 4 bases from V and 9 from J; bases not matched to a gene: 13. Germline assignment: CDR1 SGDLS and CDR2 YYNGEE. The CDR3: CASSSSSWGGGEQFF. The CDR3, as DNA: TGTGCCAGCAGCTCCTCAAGTTGGGGGGGTGGTGAGCAGTTCTTC.

The gene calls are TRBV5-6 and TRBJ1-6, with 9 nucleotides matching TRBD1. J gave up 6 bases and V 4 bases, and 5 bases lay outside the gene matches. CDR1 is SGHDT and CDR2 is YYEEEE in the germline V gene. This CDR3 contains 15 residues. As DNA, the CDR3 is TGTGCCAGCAGCAGAGGACAGGGGAGTAATTCACCCCTCCACTTT. Amino acids: CASSRGQGSNSPLHF.

The J gene is TRBJ1-2, the V gene TRBV19; D gene unclear. This CDR3 has 12 amino acids. The V gene lost 5 bases and the J gene lost 4 bases, with 8 bases spanning the gap. Germline loops: CDR1 LNHDA, CDR2 SQIVND (reference sequence). CDR3 residues: CASSPGVYGYTF. CDR3 DNA sequence: TGTGCCAGTAGTCCCGGGGTCTATGGCTACACCTTC.

The V call is TRBV2, the J call TRBJ2-1; D gene ambiguous. Germline V gene data show CDR1 as SNHLY and CDR2 as FYNNEI. CDR3 length: 14 residues. V lost 6 bases to trimming and J lost 0 bases, with 9 bases between them. The DNA of the CDR3 is TGTGCCAGCAGGGCCGTACCCTCCTACAATGAGCAGTTCTTC. Encoded protein: CASRAVPSYNEQFF.